A selection of T cell receptor beta chains follows, all from one sample in a study of PD-L1 blockade in urothelial cancer. The assay was immunoSEQ multiplex PCR, and TCRdb's table has in-frame clones only and misses some. This sample has roughly 52,000 clones; approximately 85% occur once, and the top ten carry more than 9%. Sequences were derived from PBMCs, sampled around atezolizumab (anti-PD-L1) treatment. The receptors originated from a man between 70 and 80 years old with urothelial cancer. Both conserved end residues are part of each CDR3. The order of the fields is clone size, J gene, V gene, D gene, CDR3 protein, CDR3 DNA. D genes are given only for firm matches. Size tells how often a clone was seen (once, few, many) or the class of an expanded clone, and some rows leave it out.

>.|TRBJ1-3|TRBV5-4|TRBD1
CASSSGQVSGNTIYF
TGTGCCAGCAGCTCGGGACAGGTCTCTGGAAACACCATATATTTT
>.|TRBJ2-1|TRBV5-1|TRBD2
CASNHEAGGEGNEQFF
TGCGCCAGCAACCACGAAGCGGGAGGGGAGGGCAATGAGCAGTTCTTC
>.|TRBJ2-3|TRBV10-1|.
CASSEGALTQYF
TGCGCCAGCAGTGAAGGAGCGTTGACGCAGTATTTT
>.|TRBJ2-1|TRBV7-9|TRBD2
CASSFILKREGPYNEQFF
TGTGCCAGCAGCTTCATCCTTAAGCGGGAGGGCCCGTACAATGAGCAGTTCTTC
>.|TRBJ2-1|TRBV19|.
CASSLTPPAGNRNEQFF
TGTGCCAGTAGCCTAACCCCGCCCGCAGGGAATCGCAATGAGCAGTTCTTC
>.|TRBJ1-1|TRBV30|.
CAWSVPGQGAFF
TGTGCCTGGAGTGTCCCAGGCCAGGGGGCTTTCTTT
>.|TRBJ2-7|TRBV7-6|TRBD2
CASSLSTSGPEQYF
TGTGCCAGCAGCTTGTCGACTAGCGGACCCGAGCAGTACTTC
>.|TRBJ2-7|TRBV2|TRBD2
CASIRTSGSYEQYF
TGTGCCAGCATTAGAACTAGCGGATCCTACGAGCAGTACTTC
>.|TRBJ2-3|TRBV5-4|TRBD1
CASSFPRGSTDTQYF
TGTGCCAGCAGCTTTCCCAGGGGGAGCACAGATACGCAGTATTTT
>.|TRBJ2-2|TRBV28|TRBD2
CASSDFSRRLAEHNTGELFF
TGTGCCAGCAGTGACTTTAGCAGGAGACTAGCGGAACACAACACCGGGGAGCTGTTTTTT
>.|TRBJ1-4|TRBV9|TRBD1
CASSPDRGPNEKLFF
TGTGCCAGCAGCCCTGACAGGGGACCTAATGAAAAACTGTTTTTT
>once|TRBJ1-2|TRBV11-2|TRBD1
CASSLSRDRTNYGYTF
TGTGCCAGCAGCTTATCTCGGGACAGGACCAACTATGGCTACACCTTC
>.|TRBJ1-1|TRBV7-9|.
CASSLTGIQNTEAFF
TGTGCCAGCAGTCTCACAGGGATCCAGAACACTGAAGCTTTCTTT
>.|TRBJ2-3|TRBV2|TRBD2
CASSEAGGADTQYF
TGTGCCAGCAGTGAAGCGGGAGGGGCAGATACGCAGTATTTT
>.|TRBJ1-5|TRBV7-8|.
CASSLIDGGNQPQHF
TGTGCCAGCAGCTTAATCGACGGAGGCAATCAGCCCCAGCATTTT
>.|TRBJ2-1|TRBV4-2|.
CASSQDGLSRYNEQFF
TGTGCCAGCAGCCAAGATGGCCTGAGCAGGTACAATGAGCAGTTCTTC
>once|TRBJ1-5|TRBV30|TRBD1
CAFDRGGNQPQHF
TGTGCCTTCGACAGGGGAGGCAATCAGCCCCAGCATTTT
>.|TRBJ2-1|TRBV19|TRBD1
CASRPDRGYNEQFF
TGTGCCAGTAGGCCGGACAGGGGATACAATGAGCAGTTCTTC
>.|TRBJ1-5|TRBV13|.
CASSLEGAPQHF
TGTGCCAGCAGCTTGGAGGGTGCGCCCCAGCATTTT
>.|TRBJ2-1|TRBV9|TRBD1
CASSVRDREYNEQFF
TGTGCCAGCAGCGTAAGGGACAGGGAATACAATGAGCAGTTCTTC
>.|TRBJ2-5|TRBV5-6|TRBD1
CASSFPRDRGMETQYF
TGTGCCAGCAGCTTCCCCCGGGACAGGGGTATGGAGACCCAGTACTTC